This paragraph covers one T cell receptor beta chain sequence. The protocol was immunoSEQ multiplex PCR, while the TCRdb copy is restricted to in-frame clones and leaves out a portion. The profile covers about 170,000 clones, with about 80% appearing a single time and over 15% taken by the ten largest. This specimen belongs to a study of blood T cell repertoires in COVID-19. The study recruited people aged about 18 to 90 years across 20 to 30 US areas. The study assigned cohorts using participant-reported clinical history. The V end was cut by 5 bases, the J end by 10 bases, with 18 bases between. CDR3 length: 14 amino acids. Germline V lookup: CDR1 LNHDA, CDR2 SQIVND (reference sequence).

The receptor was derived from a woman aged 65 to 85 in a cohort exposed to, infected with or recovered from COVID-19 (not recorded which). The sample taken for sequencing was PBMCs or T cells enriched from blood (not recorded which). The chain links TRBV19 to TRBJ1-5; weak D call: TRBD1 (5 bases). CDR3 residues: CASSQQGLQDPQHF. Written as DNA, the CDR3 is TGTGCCAGTAGTCAGCAGGGCCTTCAAGATCCCCAGCATTTT.